One and the same sample provided the 25 T cell receptor beta chains below, sequenced in a study of T cell repertoires in cytomegalovirus infection. Using its own MiXCR run on the reads, TCRdb lists one record per CDR3 protein. The sample gives roughly 230,000 distinct CDR3 sequences, roughly an eighth of which show up once; 1.5% to 2% is in the top ten. Sequencing was done on a sample of PBMCs. The receptors were sampled from a human donor in good health (CMV status not recorded). Some clones in this sample may be carry-over from other donors' samples.

V is TRBV5-1 and J is TRBJ2-6; D is perhaps TRBD1 (8 bases). Germline CDR1 and CDR2: SGHRS and YFSETQ. This CDR3 has 17 residues. Trimming stripped 4 bases from V and 4 bases from J, with 18 bases between. CDR3 in amino acids: CASSRGDRRVGANVLTF. CDR3 in DNA: TGCGCCAGCAGCCGGGGGGACAGGAGGGTCGGGGCCAACGTCCTGACTTTC. Full variable domain (remainder filled in from reference TRBV5-1 and TRBJ2-6): KAGVTQTPRYLIKTRGQQVTLSCSPISGHRSVSWYQQTPGQGLQFLFEYFSETQRNKGNFPGRFSGRQFSNSRSEMNVSTLELGDSALYLCASSRGDRRVGANVLTFGAGSRLTVL.

The chain combines TRBV6-2 or TRBV6-3 with TRBJ2-2; 13 bases match TRBD2. This CDR3 has 17 amino acids. V was pared by 6 bases and J by 6 bases, with 10 bases of the junction left unmatched. CDR1 and CDR2 (germline): MNHEY, SVGEGT. DNA of the CDR3: TGTGCCAGCAGCCCGCCCTGGACTAGCGGGAGTTCCGGGGAGCTGTTTTTT. Encoded protein: CASSPPWTSGSSGELFF.

This clonotype was seen at least ten times. J is TRBJ2-3 and V is TRBV7-2; 8 positions match TRBD2. The CDR3 contains 17 residues. Germline-derived CDR1 and CDR2 are SGHTA and FQGNSA. V shed 1 base, J shed 3 bases, and the junction held 9 bases outside the gene matches. CDR3 in amino acids: CASSLEGGGPWTDTQYF. CDR3 bases: TGTGCCAGCAGCTTAGAGGGCGGGGGGCCTTGGACAGATACGCAGTATTTT.

This clonotype was picked up many times. The gene calls are TRBV7-2 and TRBJ1-4, with D maybe TRBD1 (6 bases). Germline V gene data show CDR1 as SGHTA and CDR2 as FQGNSA. V was clipped by 1 base and J by 8 bases, with 11 bases between them. CDR3 length: 14 amino acids. DNA for the CDR3: TGTGCCAGCAGCTTAGATCAGGGACACGAAAAACTGTTTTTT. Translating gives CASSLDQGHEKLFF.

This clonotype was observed a handful of times. The gene calls are TRBV9 and TRBJ2-3, with D perhaps matching TRBD2 (5 bases). The CDR3 runs to 15 residues. Germline V gene sequence: CDR1 SGDLS, CDR2 YYNGEE. Trimming took off 0 bases at V and 0 bases at J, with 8 bases between the two ends. The CDR3 here is CASSVAPSSTDTQYF. CDR3 nucleotide sequence: TGTGCCAGCAGCGTAGCCCCTAGCAGCACAGATACGCAGTATTTT.

This clonotype was detected ten times or more. The chain recombines TRBV4-2 with TRBJ2-1; a possible D gene is TRBD2 (7 bases). Germline values: CDR1 LGHNA, CDR2 YNFKEQ. CDR3 length equals 20 residues. V was pared by 0 bases and J by 0 bases, with 21 bases between. The CDR3 loop is CASSQEESWAGASSYNEQFF. CDR3 DNA sequence: TGTGCCAGCAGCCAAGAAGAAAGTTGGGCGGGGGCTAGCTCCTACAATGAGCAGTTCTTC.

This clonotype was recorded a few times. The gene calls are TRBV3-1 and TRBJ2-1; the match to TRBD2 covers 7 bases. After removal of 3 bases from V and 4 bases from J, the junction contained 0 bases not matched to a gene. CDR3 size: 13 residues. The germline V gene has CDR1 LGHDT and CDR2 YNNKEL (reference sequence). The DNA of the CDR3 is TGTGCCAGCAGCCAGCGGGAGTACAATGAGCAGTTCTTC. This codes for CASSQREYNEQFF.

This rearrangement joins TRBV12-3 or TRBV12-4 to TRBJ2-7, with TRBD2 matching 7 bases. The CDR3 has 15 residues. The V gene end was trimmed by 7 bases and the J gene end by 6 bases; junction bases not matched to a gene: 15. CDR3 DNA sequence: TGTGCCAGCACTCAAGCCGGGACGCGGGGGAGCGAGCAGTACTTC. Translation gives CASTQAGTRGSEQYF.

The chain uses TRBV12-3 or TRBV12-4 and TRBJ1-3; TRBD1 matches at 7 bases. The CDR3 has 14 amino acids. The junction had 8 bases not matched to a gene; V was cut back by 10 bases and J by 2 bases. CDR3 bases: TGTGCCACCCAGGGGGTTCAGCCTGGAAACACCATATATTTT. Its protein is CATQGVQPGNTIYF.

This clonotype was observed many times. The DNA for the CDR3 is TGTGCCAGCAGATGGGGACAGGGCACCCTCGGCGAGCAGTACTTC. This encodes CASRWGQGTLGEQYF. The gene calls are TRBV11-1 and TRBJ2-7; the match to TRBD1 covers 9 bases. This CDR3 has 15 residues. Germline CDR1 is SGHAT and CDR2 is FQDESV (reference sequence). J gave up 6 bases and V 6 bases, and 12 bases lay outside the gene matches.

This clonotype appeared a few times. This sequence joins TRBV29-1 and TRBJ2-3; D unresolved. Germline V CDR1 and CDR2: SQVTM, ANQGSEA. CDR3 length: 10 amino acids. V lost 5 bases to trimming and J lost 6 bases, with 6 bases between them. DNA for the CDR3: TGCAGCGTTATAGTGGATACGCAGTATTTT. Its protein is CSVIVDTQYF.

This clonotype turned up a few times. The chain employs TRBV5-1 and TRBJ2-5, with D maybe TRBD1 (5 bases). The V gene lost 0 bases and the J gene lost 2 bases, with 11 bases spanning the gap. CDR1 SGHRS and CDR2 YFSETQ come from the germline V gene. The CDR3 length is 15 residues. CDR3 residues: CASSLAQGIQETQYF. CDR3 coding DNA: TGCGCCAGCAGCTTGGCTCAGGGAATTCAAGAGACCCAGTACTTC.

At least ten counts were recorded for this clonotype. The CDR3 protein is CASSQPACPIFREPTGELFF. The CDR3 nucleotides read TGCGCCAGCAGTCAACCCGCTTGCCCAATTTTTAGAGAACCGACCGGGGAGCTGTTTTTT. The rearrangement links TRBV23-1 to TRBJ2-2; D not certain. TRBV23-1 qualifies as an ORF whose function is uncertain. The CDR3 totals 20 residues. V was cut by 2 bases and J by 5 bases, with 27 bases left in between.

This clonotype was counted ten times or more. The gene calls are TRBV7-3 and TRBJ2-7; 7 positions agree with TRBD1. Germline lookup yields CDR1 SGHTA and CDR2 FQGTGA. The CDR3 spans 15 residues. Trimming removed 4 bases from V and 0 bases from J; junction bases left unmatched: 6. The CDR3 bases are TGTGCCAGCAGCTACTCCGGGGACAGCTCCTACGAGCAGTACTTC. Its translation is CASSYSGDSSYEQYF. The whole variable domain, remainder taken from reference TRBV7-3 and TRBJ2-7, is GAGVSQTPSNKVTEKGKYVELRCDPISGHTALYWYRQSLGQGPEFLIYFQGTGAADDSGLPNDRFFAVRPEGSVSTLKIQRTERGDSAVYLCASSYSGDSSYEQYFGPGTRLTVT.

In this sample, this clonotype turned up many times. This rearrangement joins TRBV6-5 to TRBJ1-2; D is unresolved. CDR1 and CDR2 from the germline V gene are MNHEY and SVGAGI. CDR3 length equals 16 residues. Trimming took 0 bases from V and 4 from J, leaving 15 bases between them. CDR3 sequence (DNA): TGTGCCAGCAGTTACTCGTGGAGATCCCTCGCCTATGGCTACACCTTC. Its protein is CASSYSWRSLAYGYTF.

This clonotype was detected ten times or more. The chain links TRBV7-2 to TRBJ2-2; D unresolved. The V gene's germline CDR1 is SGHTA and CDR2 FQGNSA. CDR3 length: 15 residues. Between the trimmed V and J ends, which lost 1 base and 5 bases, there was a span of 11 bases. CDR3 region: CASSLEPPKTGELFF. In DNA, the CDR3 is TGTGCCAGCAGCTTAGAGCCCCCCAAGACCGGGGAGCTGTTTTTT.

The sample holds a few counts of this clonotype. This chain's CDR3 is CASRETSGVSYEQYF. CDR3 DNA sequence: TGTGCCAGCAGAGAGACTAGCGGGGTATCCTACGAGCAGTACTTC. The J gene is TRBJ2-7, the V gene TRBV28; 11 bases map to TRBD2. From germline, CDR1 is MDHEN and CDR2 SYDVKM. V was pared by 6 bases and J by 1 base, with 5 bases of the junction left unmatched. The CDR3 is made up of 15 amino acids.

This clonotype was seen repeatedly, ten times or more. CDR3 loop: CASSPTGTTAQPQHF. CDR3 in DNA: TGTGCCAGCAGTCCGACCGGGACCACGGCTCAGCCCCAGCATTTT. This chain connects TRBV7-2 to TRBJ1-5; D is possibly TRBD1 (5 bases). The CDR3 is made up of 15 amino acids. Germline CDR1 is SGHTA and CDR2 is FQGNSA. Between the trimmed V and J ends, which lost 6 bases and 6 bases, there was a span of 18 bases.

Ten or more counts support this clonotype. The chain is built from TRBV20-1 and TRBJ2-2; 9 nucleotides line up with TRBD2. The CDR3 is 14 amino acids. The germline gives CDR1 DFQATT, CDR2 SNEGSKA (reference sequence). After removal of 6 bases from V and 5 bases from J, the junction contained 7 bases not matched to a gene. As DNA, the CDR3 is TGCAGTGCCCCCGGGACTAGCTCAACCGGGGAGCTGTTTTTT. This translates into CSAPGTSSTGELFF.

The rearrangement joins TRBV25-1 to TRBJ1-2, with D hard to call. Germline V gene data show CDR1 as MGHDK and CDR2 as SYGVNS. The V end was cut by 2 bases, the J end by 4 bases, with 8 bases between. The CDR3 runs to 13 residues. The CDR3 DNA reads TGTGCCAGCAGTGAAGAGGGAATCTATGGCTACACCTTC. As protein: CASSEEGIYGYTF.

In this sample, this clonotype turned up a few times. This rearrangement joins TRBV4-3 to TRBJ2-2; no firm D call. There are 17 residues in the CDR3. Germline CDR1 reads LGHNA; CDR2 reads YSLEER. V dropped 0 bases and J dropped 3 bases, with 14 bases sitting between them. The CDR3 DNA reads as TGCGCCAGCAGCCAAGAGTCCCCAGATAGATACACCGGGGAGCTGTTTTTT. Amino acid sequence: CASSQESPDRYTGELFF.

The table lists this clonotype with many counts. The genes are TRBV12-3 or TRBV12-4 and TRBJ1-1; D not resolved. V dropped 10 bases and J dropped 11 bases, with 23 bases sitting between them. The CDR3 extends over 13 amino acids. The CDR3 sequence: CATSYPGPRAAFF. CDR3 DNA: TGTGCCACTTCGTACCCGGGCCCGAGGGCTGCTTTCTTT.

This clonotype was picked up many times. The rearrangement uses TRBV7-2 and TRBJ1-1; 9 nucleotides agree with TRBD1. CDR1 and CDR2 (germline): SGHTA, FQGNSA. Unmatched junction bases numbered 2, after V lost 5 bases and J lost 1 base. CDR3 length: 14 residues. The CDR3 nucleotides read TGTGCCAGCAGCCAGGGACAGGGGAACACTGAAGCTTTCTTT. This codes for CASSQGQGNTEAFF.

This clonotype has ten or more counts. The chain has TRBV25-1 and TRBJ1-1, with D possibly matching TRBD1 (5 bases). The CDR3 spans 12 residues. V was trimmed by 4 bases and J by 6 bases, leaving 9 bases between them. Looked up from germline, CDR1 is MGHDK and CDR2 is SYGVNS. The CDR3 spells CASSGDGAEAFF. The CDR3, as DNA: TGTGCCAGCAGTGGGGACGGGGCTGAAGCTTTCTTT.

This clonotype was seen a handful of times. This rearrangement joins TRBV5-1 to TRBJ2-7, with D hard to call. Germline CDR1 and CDR2: SGHRS and YFSETQ. Trimming removed 4 bases at V and 0 bases at J, with 14 bases between. CDR3 length: 15 residues. CDR3 protein: CASSVSRAYSYEQYF. Written as DNA, the CDR3 is TGCGCCAGCAGCGTCTCCCGAGCTTACTCCTACGAGCAGTACTTC.